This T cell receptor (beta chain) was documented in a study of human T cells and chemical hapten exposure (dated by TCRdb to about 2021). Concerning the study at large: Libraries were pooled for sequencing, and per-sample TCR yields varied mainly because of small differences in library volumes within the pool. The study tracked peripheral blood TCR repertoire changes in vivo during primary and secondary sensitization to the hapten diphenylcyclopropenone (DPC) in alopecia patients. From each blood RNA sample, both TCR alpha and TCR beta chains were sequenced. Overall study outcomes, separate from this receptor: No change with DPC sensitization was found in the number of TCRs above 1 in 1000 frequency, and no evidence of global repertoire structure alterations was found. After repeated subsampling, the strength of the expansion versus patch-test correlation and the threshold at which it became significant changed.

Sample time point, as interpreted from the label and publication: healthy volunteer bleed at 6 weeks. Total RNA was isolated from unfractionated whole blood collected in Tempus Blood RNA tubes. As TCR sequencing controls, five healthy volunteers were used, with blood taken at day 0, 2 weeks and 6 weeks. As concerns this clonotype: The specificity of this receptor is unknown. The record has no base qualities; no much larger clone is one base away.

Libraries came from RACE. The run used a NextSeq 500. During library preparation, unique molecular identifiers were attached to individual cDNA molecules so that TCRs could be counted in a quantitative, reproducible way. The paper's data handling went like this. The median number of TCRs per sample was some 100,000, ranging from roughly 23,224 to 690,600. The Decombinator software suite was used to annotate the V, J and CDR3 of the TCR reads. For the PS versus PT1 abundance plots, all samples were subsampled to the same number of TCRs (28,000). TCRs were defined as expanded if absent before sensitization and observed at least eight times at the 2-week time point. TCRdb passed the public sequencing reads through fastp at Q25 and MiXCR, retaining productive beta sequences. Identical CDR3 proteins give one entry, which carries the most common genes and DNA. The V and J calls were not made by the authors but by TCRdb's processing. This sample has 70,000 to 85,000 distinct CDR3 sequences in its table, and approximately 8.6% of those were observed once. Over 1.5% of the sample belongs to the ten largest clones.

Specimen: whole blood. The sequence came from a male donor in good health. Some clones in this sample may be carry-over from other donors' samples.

The bases read TGTGCCAGCAGCCCCCGACTAGCGGGGGGCTTATACAATGAGCAGTTCTTC. Translated, this is CASSPRLAGGLYNEQFF. The rearranged chain carries TRBV7-9 and TRBJ2-1, with 13 bases matching TRBD2. V is cut back by 5 bases and J by 4 bases, with 8 bases in the junction unmatched. From cysteine to phenylalanine, the CDR3 is 17 amino acids long. CDR3 DNA only is kept here, 51 bases in frame from base 1. Reading the germline V gene (reference sequence) gives CDR1 SEHNR and CDR2 FQNEAQ.